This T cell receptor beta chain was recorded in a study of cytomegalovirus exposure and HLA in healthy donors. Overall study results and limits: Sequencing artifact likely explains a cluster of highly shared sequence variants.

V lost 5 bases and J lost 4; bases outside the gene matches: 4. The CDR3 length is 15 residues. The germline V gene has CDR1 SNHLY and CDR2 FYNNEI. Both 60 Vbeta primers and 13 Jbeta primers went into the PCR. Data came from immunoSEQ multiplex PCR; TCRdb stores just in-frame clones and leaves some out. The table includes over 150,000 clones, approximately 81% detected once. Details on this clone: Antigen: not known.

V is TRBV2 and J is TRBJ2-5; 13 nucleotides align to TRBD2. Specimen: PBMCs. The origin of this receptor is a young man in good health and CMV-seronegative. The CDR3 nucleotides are TGTGCCAGCAGTACCCGACTAGCGGGAGGAGAGACCCAGTACTTC. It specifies CASSTRLAGGETQYF. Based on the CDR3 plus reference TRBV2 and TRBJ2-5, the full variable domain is EPEVTQTPSHQVTQMGQEVILRCVPISNHLYFYWYRQILGQKVEFLVSFYNNEISEKSEIFDDQFSVERPDGSNFTLKIRSTKLEDSAMYFCASSTRLAGGETQYFGPGTRLLVL.